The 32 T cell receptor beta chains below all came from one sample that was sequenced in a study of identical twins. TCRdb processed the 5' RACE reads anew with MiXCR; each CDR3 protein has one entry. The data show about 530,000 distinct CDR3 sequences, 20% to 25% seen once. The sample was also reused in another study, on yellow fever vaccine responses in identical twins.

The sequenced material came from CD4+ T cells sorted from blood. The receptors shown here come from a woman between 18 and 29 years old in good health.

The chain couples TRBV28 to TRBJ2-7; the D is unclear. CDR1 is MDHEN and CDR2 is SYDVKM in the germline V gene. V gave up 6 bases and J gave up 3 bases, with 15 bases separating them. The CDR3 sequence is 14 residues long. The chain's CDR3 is CASRPGDGGYEQYV. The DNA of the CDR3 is TGTGCCAGCAGACCAGGCGACGGTGGCTACGAGCAGTACGTC.

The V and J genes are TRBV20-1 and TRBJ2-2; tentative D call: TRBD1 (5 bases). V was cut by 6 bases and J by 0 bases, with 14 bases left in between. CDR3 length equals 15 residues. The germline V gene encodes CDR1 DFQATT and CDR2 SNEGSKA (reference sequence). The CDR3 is CSAAKGETNTGELFF. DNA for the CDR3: TGCAGTGCCGCTAAAGGGGAAACGAACACCGGGGAGCTGTTTTTT.

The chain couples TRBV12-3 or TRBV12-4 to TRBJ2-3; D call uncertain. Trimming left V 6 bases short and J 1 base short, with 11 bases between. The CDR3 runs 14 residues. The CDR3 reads CASSPSSGTDTQYF. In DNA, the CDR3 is TGTGCCAGCAGCCCAAGCTCCGGCACAGATACGCAGTATTTT.

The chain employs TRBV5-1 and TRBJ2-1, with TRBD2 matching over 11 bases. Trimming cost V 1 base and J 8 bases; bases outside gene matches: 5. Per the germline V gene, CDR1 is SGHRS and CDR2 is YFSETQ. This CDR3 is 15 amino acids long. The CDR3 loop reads CASSLTSGSSYEQFF. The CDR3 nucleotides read TGCGCCAGCAGCTTGACTAGCGGGAGTAGTTATGAGCAGTTCTTC.

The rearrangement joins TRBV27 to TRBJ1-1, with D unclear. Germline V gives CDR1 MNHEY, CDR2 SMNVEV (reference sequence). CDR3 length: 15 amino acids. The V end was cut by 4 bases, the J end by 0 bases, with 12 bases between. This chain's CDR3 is CASSSTGKMNTEAFF. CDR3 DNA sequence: TGTGCCAGCAGTTCCACCGGGAAGATGAACACTGAAGCTTTCTTT.

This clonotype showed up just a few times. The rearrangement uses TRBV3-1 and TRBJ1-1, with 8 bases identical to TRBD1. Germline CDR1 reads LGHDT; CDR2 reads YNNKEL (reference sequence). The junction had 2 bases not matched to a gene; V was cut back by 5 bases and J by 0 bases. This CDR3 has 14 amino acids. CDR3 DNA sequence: TGTGCCAGCAGCGCAGGGGGCATGAACACTGAAGCTTTCTTT. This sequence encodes CASSAGGMNTEAFF.

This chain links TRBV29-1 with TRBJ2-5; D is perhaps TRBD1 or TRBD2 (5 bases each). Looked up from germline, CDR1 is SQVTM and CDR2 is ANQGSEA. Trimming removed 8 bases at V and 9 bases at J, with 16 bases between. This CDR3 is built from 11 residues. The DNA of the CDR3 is TGCAGCACCGTCGGGACCTCGTCCCAGTACTTC. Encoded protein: CSTVGTSSQYF. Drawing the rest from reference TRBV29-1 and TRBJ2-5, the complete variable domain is SAVISQKPSRDICQRGTSLTIQCQVDSQVTMMFWYRQQPGQSLTLIATANQGSEATYESGFVIDKFPISRPNLTFSTLTVSNMSPEDSSIYLCSTVGTSSQYFGPGTRLLVL.

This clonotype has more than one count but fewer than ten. DNA of the CDR3: TGTGCCAGCAGTTTATGGCTAGCGGGGGGAGGCTACAATGAGCAGTTCTTC. This codes for CASSLWLAGGGYNEQFF. This chain joins TRBV28 and TRBJ2-1; the match to TRBD2 covers 11 bases. V lost 0 bases, J lost 3 bases, and 4 bases stayed unmatched. In germline, CDR1 is MDHEN, CDR2 SYDVKM. This CDR3 spans 17 amino acids.

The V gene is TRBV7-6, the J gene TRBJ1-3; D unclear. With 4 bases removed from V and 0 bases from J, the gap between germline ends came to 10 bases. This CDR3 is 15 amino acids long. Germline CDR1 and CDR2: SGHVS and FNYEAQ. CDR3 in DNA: TGTGCCAGCAGCTCGACCGAGCTCTCTGGAAACACCATATATTTT. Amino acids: CASSSTELSGNTIYF. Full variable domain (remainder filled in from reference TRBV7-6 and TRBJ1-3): GAGVSQSPRYKVTKRGQDVALRCDPISGHVSLYWYRQALGQGPEFLTYFNYEAQQDKSGLPNDRFSAERPEGSISTLTIQRTEQRDSAMYRCASSSTELSGNTIYFGEGSWLTVV.

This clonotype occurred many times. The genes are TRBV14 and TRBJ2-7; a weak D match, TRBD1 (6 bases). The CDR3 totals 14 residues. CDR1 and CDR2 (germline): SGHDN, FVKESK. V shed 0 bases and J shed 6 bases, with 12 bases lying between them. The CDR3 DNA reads TGTGCCAGCAGCCAAGAGAAGACAGGTGTCGAGCAGTACGTC. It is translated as CASSQEKTGVEQYV.

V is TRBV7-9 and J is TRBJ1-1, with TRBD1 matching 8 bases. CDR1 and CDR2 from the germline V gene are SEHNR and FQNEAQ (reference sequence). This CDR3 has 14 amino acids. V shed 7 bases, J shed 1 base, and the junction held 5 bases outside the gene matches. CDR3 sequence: CASILGTGNTEAFF. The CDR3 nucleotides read TGTGCCAGCATCTTGGGGACAGGGAACACTGAAGCTTTCTTT. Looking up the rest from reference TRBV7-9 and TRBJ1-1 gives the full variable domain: DTGVSQNPRHKITKRGQNVTFRCDPISEHNRLYWYRQTLGQGPEFLTYFQNEAQLEKSRLLSDRFSAERPKGSFSTLEIQRTEQGDSAMYLCASILGTGNTEAFFGQGTRLTVV.

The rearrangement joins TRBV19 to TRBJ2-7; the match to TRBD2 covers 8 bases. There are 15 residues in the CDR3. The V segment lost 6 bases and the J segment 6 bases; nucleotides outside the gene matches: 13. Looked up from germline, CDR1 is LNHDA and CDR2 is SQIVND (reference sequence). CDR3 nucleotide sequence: TGTGCCAGTAGCCCTCCGGGACTAGTTATTGCCGAGCAGTACTTC. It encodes CASSPPGLVIAEQYF.

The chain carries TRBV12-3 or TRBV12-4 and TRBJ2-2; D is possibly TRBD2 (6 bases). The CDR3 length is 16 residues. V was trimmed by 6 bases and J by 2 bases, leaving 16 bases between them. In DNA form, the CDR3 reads TGTGCCAGCAGCCGCCCAAATGCGGGAAACACCGGGGAGCTGTTTTTT. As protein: CASSRPNAGNTGELFF.

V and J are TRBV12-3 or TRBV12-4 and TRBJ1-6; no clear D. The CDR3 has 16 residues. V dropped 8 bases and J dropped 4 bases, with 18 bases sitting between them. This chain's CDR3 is CASRLGSTIYNSPLHF. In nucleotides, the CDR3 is TGTGCCAGCCGCCTGGGATCAACTATTTATAATTCACCCCTCCACTTT.

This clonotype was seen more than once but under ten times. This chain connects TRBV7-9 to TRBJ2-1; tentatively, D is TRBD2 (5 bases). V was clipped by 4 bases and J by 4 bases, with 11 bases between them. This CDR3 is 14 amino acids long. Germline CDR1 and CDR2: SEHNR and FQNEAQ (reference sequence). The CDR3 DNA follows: TGTGCCAGCAGCTCTCTAGGGAGTTACAATGAGCAGTTCTTC. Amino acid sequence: CASSSLGSYNEQFF.

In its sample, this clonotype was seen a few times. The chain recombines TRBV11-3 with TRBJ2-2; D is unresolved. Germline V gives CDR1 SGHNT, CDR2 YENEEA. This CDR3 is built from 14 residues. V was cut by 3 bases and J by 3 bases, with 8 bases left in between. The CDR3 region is CASSLGWDTGELFF. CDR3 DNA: TGTGCCAGCAGCTTGGGGTGGGACACCGGGGAGCTGTTTTTT.

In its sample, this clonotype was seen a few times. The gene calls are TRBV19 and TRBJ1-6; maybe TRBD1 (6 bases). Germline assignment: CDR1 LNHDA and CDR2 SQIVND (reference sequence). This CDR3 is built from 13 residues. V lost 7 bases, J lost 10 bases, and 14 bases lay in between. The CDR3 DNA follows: TGTGCCAGTAAGGAGCGAGGGGGGTCACCCCTCCACTTT. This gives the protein CASKERGGSPLHF. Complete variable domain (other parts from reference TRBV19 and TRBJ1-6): DGGITQSPKYLFRKEGQNVTLSCEQNLNHDAMYWYRQDPGQGLRLIYYSQIVNDFQKGDIAEGYSVSREKKESFPLTVTSAQKNPTAFYLCASKERGGSPLHFGNGTRLTVT.

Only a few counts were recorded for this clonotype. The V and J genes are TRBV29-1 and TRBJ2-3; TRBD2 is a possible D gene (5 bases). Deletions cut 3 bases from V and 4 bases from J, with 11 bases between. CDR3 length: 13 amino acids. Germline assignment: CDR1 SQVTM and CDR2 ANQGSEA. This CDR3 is CSVDISVSDTQYF. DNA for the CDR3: TGCAGCGTTGATATTAGCGTCTCAGATACGCAGTATTTT.

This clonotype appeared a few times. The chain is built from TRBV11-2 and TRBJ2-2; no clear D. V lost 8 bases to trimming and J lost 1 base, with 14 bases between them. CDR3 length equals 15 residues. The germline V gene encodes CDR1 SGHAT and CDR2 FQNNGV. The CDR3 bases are TGTGCCAGCGTAAAGGGCCAGAAGAACACCGGGGAGCTGTTTTTT. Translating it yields CASVKGQKNTGELFF.

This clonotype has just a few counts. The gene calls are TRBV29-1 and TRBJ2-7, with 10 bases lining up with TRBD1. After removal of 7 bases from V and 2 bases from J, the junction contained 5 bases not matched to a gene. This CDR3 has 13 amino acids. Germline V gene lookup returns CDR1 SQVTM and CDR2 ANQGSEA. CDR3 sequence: CSAIGQGAYEQYF. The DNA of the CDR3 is TGCAGCGCAATCGGACAGGGGGCCTACGAGCAGTACTTC.

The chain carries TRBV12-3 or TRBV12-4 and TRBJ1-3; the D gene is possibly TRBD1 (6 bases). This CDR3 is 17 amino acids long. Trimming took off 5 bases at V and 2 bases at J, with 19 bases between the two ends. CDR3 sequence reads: CASSPLLGTRAGNTIYF. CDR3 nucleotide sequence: TGTGCCAGCAGTCCACTACTCGGGACAAGGGCTGGAAACACCATATATTTT.

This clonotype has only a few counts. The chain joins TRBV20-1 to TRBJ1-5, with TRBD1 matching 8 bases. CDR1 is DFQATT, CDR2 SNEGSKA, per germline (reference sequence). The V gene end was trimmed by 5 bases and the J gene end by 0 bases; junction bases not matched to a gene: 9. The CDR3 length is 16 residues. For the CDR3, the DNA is TGCAGTGCTGGTAGGACAGGGCGTTATAGCAATCAGCCCCAGCATTTT. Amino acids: CSAGRTGRYSNQPQHF.

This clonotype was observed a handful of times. The CDR3 DNA reads as TGTGCCAGCAGTGGCCAGGGGACAGCCTCTAGCACAGATACGCAGTATTTT. Its translation: CASSGQGTASSTDTQYF. The V and J genes are TRBV6-1 and TRBJ2-3; 7 nucleotides align to TRBD1. CDR3 length equals 17 residues. The V segment lost 4 bases and the J segment 0 bases; nucleotides outside the gene matches: 10. Germline V gene data show CDR1 as MNHNS and CDR2 as SASEGT.

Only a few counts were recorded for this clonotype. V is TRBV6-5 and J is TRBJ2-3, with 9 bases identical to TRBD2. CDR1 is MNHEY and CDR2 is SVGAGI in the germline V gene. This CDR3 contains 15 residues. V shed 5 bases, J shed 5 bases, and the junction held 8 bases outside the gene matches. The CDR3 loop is CASSHGTSSGDTQYF. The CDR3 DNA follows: TGTGCCAGCAGTCACGGGACTAGCTCCGGAGATACGCAGTATTTT.

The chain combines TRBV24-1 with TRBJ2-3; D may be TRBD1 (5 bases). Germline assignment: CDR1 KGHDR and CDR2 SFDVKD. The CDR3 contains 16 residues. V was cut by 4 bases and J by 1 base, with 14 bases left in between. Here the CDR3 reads CATSDNRRVRTDTQYF. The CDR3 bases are TGTGCCACCAGTGACAACCGCAGGGTACGCACAGATACGCAGTATTTT.

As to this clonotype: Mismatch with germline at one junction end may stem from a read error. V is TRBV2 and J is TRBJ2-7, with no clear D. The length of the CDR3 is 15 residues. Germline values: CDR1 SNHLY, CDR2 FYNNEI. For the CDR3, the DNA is TGTGCCAGCAGTGTTGAGACGGGCGATTCCTACGAGGAGTACTTC. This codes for CASSVETGDSYEEYF.

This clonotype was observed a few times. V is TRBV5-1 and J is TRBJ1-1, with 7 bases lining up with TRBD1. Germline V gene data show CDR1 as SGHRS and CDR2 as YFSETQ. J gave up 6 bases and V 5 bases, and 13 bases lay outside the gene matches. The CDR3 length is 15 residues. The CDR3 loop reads CASSSYLGGQAEAFF. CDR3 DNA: TGCGCCAGCAGTTCCTACTTGGGCGGACAGGCTGAAGCTTTCTTT. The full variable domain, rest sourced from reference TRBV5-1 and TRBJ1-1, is KAGVTQTPRYLIKTRGQQVTLSCSPISGHRSVSWYQQTPGQGLQFLFEYFSETQRNKGNFPGRFSGRQFSNSRSEMNVSTLELGDSALYLCASSSYLGGQAEAFFGQGTRLTVV.

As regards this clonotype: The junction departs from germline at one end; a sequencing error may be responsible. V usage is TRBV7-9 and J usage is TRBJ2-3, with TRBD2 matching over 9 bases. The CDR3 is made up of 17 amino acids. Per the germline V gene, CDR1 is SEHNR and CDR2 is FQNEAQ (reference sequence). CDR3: CAGSLAGTSISTDTQYF. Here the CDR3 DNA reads TGTGCCGGCAGCTTAGCGGGGACTAGCATCTCCACAGATACGCAGTATTTT.

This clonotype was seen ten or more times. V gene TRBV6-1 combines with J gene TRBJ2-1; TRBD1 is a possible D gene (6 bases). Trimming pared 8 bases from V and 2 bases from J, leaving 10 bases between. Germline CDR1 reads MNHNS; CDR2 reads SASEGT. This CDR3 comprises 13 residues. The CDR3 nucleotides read TGTGCCAGCTCGTGGGGGCCCTACAATGAGCAGTTCTTC. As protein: CASSWGPYNEQFF.

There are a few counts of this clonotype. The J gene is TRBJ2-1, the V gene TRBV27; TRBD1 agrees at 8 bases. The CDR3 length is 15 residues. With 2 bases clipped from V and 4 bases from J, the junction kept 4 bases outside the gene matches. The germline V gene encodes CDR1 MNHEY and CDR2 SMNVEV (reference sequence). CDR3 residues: CASSLIGQGYNEQFF. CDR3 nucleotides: TGTGCCAGCAGTTTAATTGGACAGGGTTACAATGAGCAGTTCTTC.

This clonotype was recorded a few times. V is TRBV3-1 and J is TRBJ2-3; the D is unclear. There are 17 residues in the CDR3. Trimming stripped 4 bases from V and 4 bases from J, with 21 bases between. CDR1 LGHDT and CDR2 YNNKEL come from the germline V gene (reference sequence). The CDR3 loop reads CASSPFPTQGKADTQYF. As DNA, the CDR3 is TGTGCCAGCAGCCCGTTCCCGACCCAAGGGAAGGCAGATACGCAGTATTTT.

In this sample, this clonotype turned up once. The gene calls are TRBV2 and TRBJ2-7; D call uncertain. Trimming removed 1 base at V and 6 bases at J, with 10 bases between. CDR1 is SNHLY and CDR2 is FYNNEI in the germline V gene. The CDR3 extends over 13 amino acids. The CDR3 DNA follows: TGTGCCAGCAGTGAAGGGTGGAGTTCCGAGCAGTACGTC. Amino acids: CASSEGWSSEQYV.